Below are 16 T cell receptor beta chains sequenced from a single sample in a study of cytomegalovirus exposure and HLA in healthy donors. PCR amplification relied on 60 Vbeta primers (plus 13 Jbeta primers). The table came from immunoSEQ multiplex PCR; TCRdb's copy has only in-frame clones and leaves some out. Counted here are 150,000 to 200,000 clones, about 81% occurring once; the ten biggest clones make up 0.96%. The sequenced material came from PBMCs. The origin of the receptors is a girl aged 2-10 years in good health and CMV-seropositive.

This chain connects TRBV30 to TRBJ2-7, with D perhaps TRBD2 (6 bases). Trimming left V 5 bases short and J 2 bases short, with 16 bases between. Germline CDR1 GTSNPN, CDR2 SVGIG (reference sequence). The CDR3 runs 14 residues. The CDR3 protein is CAWCRVAAPYEQYF. DNA of the CDR3: TGTGCCTGGTGTCGGGTAGCGGCCCCCTACGAGCAGTACTTC.

CDR3 sequence (DNA): TGTGCCAGCGTCCGGGGAACTCCTGGGGCCAACGTCCTGACTTTC. Protein sequence: CASVRGTPGANVLTF. V gene TRBV6-1 combines with J gene TRBJ2-6, with D tentatively TRBD2 (5 bases). The ends were cut back, 8 bases at V and 2 bases at J, with 13 bases in the middle. The CDR3 length is 15 residues. The V gene's germline CDR1 is MNHNS and CDR2 SASEGT.

The genes are TRBV4-1 and TRBJ2-2, with TRBD2 matching 7 bases. The CDR3 contains 18 residues. The germline gives CDR1 MGHRA, CDR2 YSYEKL. V dropped 0 bases and J dropped 1; count of bases not matched to a gene: 8. In nucleotides, the CDR3 is TGCGCCAGCAGCCAAGATCCTTGGGCGGGAGAGAACACCGGGGAGCTGTTTTTT. This codes for CASSQDPWAGENTGELFF.

The rearrangement uses TRBV14 and TRBJ2-1, with 10 bases fitting TRBD2. CDR3 length equals 15 residues. Germline assignment: CDR1 SGHDN and CDR2 FVKESK. The V and J ends lost 3 bases and 8 bases, in that order; junction bases with no gene match: 7. The CDR3 DNA is TGTGCCAGCAGCCAGTATAGCGGGAGGCTCTATGAGCAGTTCTTC. It yields the protein CASSQYSGRLYEQFF. Supplemented by reference TRBV14 and TRBJ2-1, the full variable domain reads EAGVTQFPSHSVIEKGQTVTLRCDPISGHDNLYWYRRVMGKEIKFLLHFVKESKQDESGMPNNRFLAERTGGTYSTLKVQPAELEDSGVYFCASSQYSGRLYEQFFGPGTRLTVL.

The table lists this clone with a few counts. The V and J genes are TRBV30 and TRBJ1-4; unclear D gene. The CDR3 length is 12 residues. Trimming pared 7 bases from V and 7 bases from J, leaving 13 bases between. Germline CDR1 and CDR2: GTSNPN and SVGIG (reference sequence). For the CDR3, the DNA is TGTGCCTACCAACTGCTTGGTGAAAAACTGTTTTTT. Translated: CAYQLLGEKLFF. The variable domain in full, completed from reference TRBV30 and TRBJ1-4, reads SQTIHQWPATLVQPVGSPLSLECTVEGTSNPNLYWYRQAAGRGLQLLFYSVGIGQISSEVPQNLSASRPQDRQFILSSKKLLLSDSGFYLCAYQLLGEKLFFGSGTQLSVL.

V usage is TRBV30 and J usage is TRBJ1-1; D is unresolved. The ends were cut back, 7 bases at V and 0 bases at J, with 18 bases in the middle. This CDR3 comprises 15 residues. Germline V gene lookup returns CDR1 GTSNPN and CDR2 SVGIG (reference sequence). CDR3 residues: CAYTPGKNLNTEAFF. Written as DNA, the CDR3 is TGTGCCTACACACCGGGAAAGAATTTGAACACTGAAGCTTTCTTT. Supplemented by reference TRBV30 and TRBJ1-1, the full variable domain reads SQTIHQWPATLVQPVGSPLSLECTVEGTSNPNLYWYRQAAGRGLQLLFYSVGIGQISSEVPQNLSASRPQDRQFILSSKKLLLSDSGFYLCAYTPGKNLNTEAFFGQGTRLTVV.

This chain connects TRBV7-9 to TRBJ1-3, with 8 positions matching TRBD1. J lost 7 bases, V lost 2 bases, and 10 bases had no gene match. The CDR3 is made up of 16 amino acids. Germline V CDR1 and CDR2: SEHNR, FQNEAQ (reference sequence). The CDR3 is CASSLTRGQRGNTIYF. CDR3 in DNA: TGTGCCAGCAGCTTAACCAGGGGGCAGCGAGGGAACACCATATATTTT. Full variable domain (rest looked up from reference TRBV7-9 and TRBJ1-3): DTGVSQNPRHKITKRGQNVTFRCDPISEHNRLYWYRQTLGQGPEFLTYFQNEAQLEKSRLLSDRFSAERPKGSFSTLEIQRTEQGDSAMYLCASSLTRGQRGNTIYFGEGSWLTVV.

A remark on this clone: Other DNA sequences in the same sample also yield this CDR3. CDR3 in amino acids: CASSFNYEQYF. CDR3 DNA sequence: TGTGCCAGCAGTTTTAACTACGAGCAGTACTTC. The chain has TRBV6-5 and TRBJ2-7, with D unresolved. The germline V gene has CDR1 MNHEY and CDR2 SVGAGI. The V and J ends lost 4 bases and 3 bases respectively, with 4 bases between them. This CDR3 has 11 amino acids.

The chain carries TRBV11-2 and TRBJ2-1, with a tentative D call TRBD1 (6 bases). The CDR3 covers 18 residues. Germline V gives CDR1 SGHAT, CDR2 FQNNGV. With 1 base removed from V and 7 bases from J, the gap between germline ends came to 23 bases. The CDR3 bases are TGTGCCAGCAGCTTAGGAATTGGGGCAGGGGTTTTGTGGAATGAGCAGTTCTTC. This codes for CASSLGIGAGVLWNEQFF.

The V call is TRBV7-6, the J call TRBJ2-7; D is unresolved. There are 13 residues in the CDR3. Germline V gene sequence: CDR1 SGHVS, CDR2 FNYEAQ. Trimming removed 5 bases at V and 3 bases at J, with 11 bases between. The CDR3 coding sequence is TGTGCCAGCAGCCGCGGTGTCAACTACGAGCAGTACTTC. This translates into CASSRGVNYEQYF.

The chain carries TRBV27 and TRBJ2-1, with D unresolved. The CDR3 is 15 amino acids. With 5 bases removed from V and 8 bases from J, the gap between germline ends came to 19 bases. Per the germline V gene, CDR1 is MNHEY and CDR2 is SMNVEV (reference sequence). CDR3 in DNA: TGTGCCAGCAGTCCCTACAGTGACCTCGGCGATGAGCAGTTCTTC. Translating gives CASSPYSDLGDEQFF.

The genes are TRBV7-3 and TRBJ2-1; TRBD1 aligns across 8 bases. The germline V gene encodes CDR1 SGHTA and CDR2 FQGTGA. The CDR3 consists of 16 residues. The junction had 14 bases not matched to a gene; V was cut back by 5 bases and J by 8 bases. The CDR3 DNA reads as TGTGCCAGCAGCCAGAGGACAGGGAGAGTCGGCGATGAGCAGTTCTTC. Translating gives CASSQRTGRVGDEQFF.

The J gene is TRBJ1-1, the V gene TRBV7-2, with TRBD1 as a possible D gene (5 bases). The CDR3 extends over 15 amino acids. The V end lost 1 base, the J end lost 5 bases, and 14 bases lay between the germline ends. The germline gives CDR1 SGHTA, CDR2 FQGNSA. Here the CDR3 reads CASSLVRAKWTEAFF. The DNA of the CDR3 is TGTGCCAGCAGCTTAGTCAGGGCTAAGTGGACTGAAGCTTTCTTT.

V is TRBV4-2 and J is TRBJ1-1; D gene unclear. V was shortened by 0 bases and J by 7 bases, with 9 bases between the two germline ends. There are 13 residues in the CDR3. Germline V CDR1 and CDR2: LGHNA, YNFKEQ. The CDR3, as DNA: TGTGCCAGCAGCCAAGATCTAAGACTTGAAGCTTTCTTT. Amino acids: CASSQDLRLEAFF.

V usage is TRBV9 and J usage is TRBJ2-1; 7 bases fit TRBD2. V shed 2 bases, J shed 9 bases, and the junction held 11 bases outside the gene matches. The CDR3 covers 15 residues. From germline, CDR1 is SGDLS and CDR2 YYNGEE. The CDR3 DNA reads TGTGCCAGCAGCGTCATCGGGGGAGGGTTAGTTGAGCAGTTCTTC. Its protein is CASSVIGGGLVEQFF.

The chain has TRBV5-4 and TRBJ2-1; 7 bases match TRBD1. CDR1 and CDR2 from the germline V gene are SGHNT and YYREEE (reference sequence). CDR3 size: 17 residues. V trimming: 4 bases; J trimming: 1 base; junction bases outside the gene matches: 11. This CDR3 is CASSLRDRGISYNEQFF. CDR3 DNA: TGTGCCAGCAGCCTCCGGGACAGAGGTATATCCTACAATGAGCAGTTCTTC.